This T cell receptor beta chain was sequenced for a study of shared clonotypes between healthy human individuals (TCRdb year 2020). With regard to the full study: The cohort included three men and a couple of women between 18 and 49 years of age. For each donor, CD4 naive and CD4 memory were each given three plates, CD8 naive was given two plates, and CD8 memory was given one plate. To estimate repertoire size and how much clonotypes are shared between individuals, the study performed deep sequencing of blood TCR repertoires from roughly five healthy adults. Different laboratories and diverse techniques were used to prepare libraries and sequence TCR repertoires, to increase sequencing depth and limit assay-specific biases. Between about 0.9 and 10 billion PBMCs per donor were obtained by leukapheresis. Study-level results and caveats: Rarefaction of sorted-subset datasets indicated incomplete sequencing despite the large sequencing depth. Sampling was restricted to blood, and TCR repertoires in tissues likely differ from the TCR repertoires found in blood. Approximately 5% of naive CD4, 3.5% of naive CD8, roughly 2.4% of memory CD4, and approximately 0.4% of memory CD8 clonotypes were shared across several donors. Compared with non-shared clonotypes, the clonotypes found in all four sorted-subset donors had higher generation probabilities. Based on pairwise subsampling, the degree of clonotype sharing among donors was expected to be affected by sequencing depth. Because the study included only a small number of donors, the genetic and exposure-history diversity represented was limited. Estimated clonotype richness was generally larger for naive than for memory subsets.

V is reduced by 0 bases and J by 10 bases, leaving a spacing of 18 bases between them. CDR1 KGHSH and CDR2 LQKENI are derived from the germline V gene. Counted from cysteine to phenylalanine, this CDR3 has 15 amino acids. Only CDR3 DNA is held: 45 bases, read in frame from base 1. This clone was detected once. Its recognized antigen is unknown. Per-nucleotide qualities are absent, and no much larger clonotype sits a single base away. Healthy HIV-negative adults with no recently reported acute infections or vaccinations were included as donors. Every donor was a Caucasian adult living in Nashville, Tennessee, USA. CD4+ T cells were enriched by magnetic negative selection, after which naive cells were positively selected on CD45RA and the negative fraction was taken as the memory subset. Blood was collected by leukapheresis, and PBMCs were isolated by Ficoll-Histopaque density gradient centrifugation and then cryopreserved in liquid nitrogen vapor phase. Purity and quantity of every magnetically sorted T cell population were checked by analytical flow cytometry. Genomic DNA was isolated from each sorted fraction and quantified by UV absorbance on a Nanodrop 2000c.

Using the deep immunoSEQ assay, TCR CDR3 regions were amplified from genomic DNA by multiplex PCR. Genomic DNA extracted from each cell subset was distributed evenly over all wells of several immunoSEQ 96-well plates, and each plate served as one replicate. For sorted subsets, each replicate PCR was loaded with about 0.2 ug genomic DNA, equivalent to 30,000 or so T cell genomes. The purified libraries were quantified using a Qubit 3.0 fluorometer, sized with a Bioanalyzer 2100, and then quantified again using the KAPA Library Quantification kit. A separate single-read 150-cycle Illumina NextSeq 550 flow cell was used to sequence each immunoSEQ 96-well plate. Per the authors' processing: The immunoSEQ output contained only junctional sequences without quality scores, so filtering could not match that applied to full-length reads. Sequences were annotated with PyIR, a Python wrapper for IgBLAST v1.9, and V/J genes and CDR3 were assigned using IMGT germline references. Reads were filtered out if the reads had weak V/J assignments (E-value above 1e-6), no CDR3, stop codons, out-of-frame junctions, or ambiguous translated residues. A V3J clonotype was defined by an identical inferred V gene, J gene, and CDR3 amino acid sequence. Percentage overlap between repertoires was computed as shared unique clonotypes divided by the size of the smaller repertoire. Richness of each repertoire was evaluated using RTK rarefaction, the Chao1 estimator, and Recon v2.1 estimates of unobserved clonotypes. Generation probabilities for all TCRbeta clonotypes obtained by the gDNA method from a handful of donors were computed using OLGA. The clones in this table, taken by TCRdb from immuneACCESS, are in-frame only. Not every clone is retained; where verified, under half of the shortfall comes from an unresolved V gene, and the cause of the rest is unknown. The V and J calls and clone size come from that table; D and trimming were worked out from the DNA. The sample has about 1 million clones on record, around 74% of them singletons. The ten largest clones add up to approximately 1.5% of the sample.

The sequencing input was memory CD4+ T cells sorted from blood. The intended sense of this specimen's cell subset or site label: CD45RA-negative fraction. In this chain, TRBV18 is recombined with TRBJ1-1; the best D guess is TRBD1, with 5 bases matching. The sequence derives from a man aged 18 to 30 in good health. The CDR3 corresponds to CASSPPVRTLGGAFF. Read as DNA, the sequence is TGTGCCAGCTCACCACCGGTCAGGACCTTGGGGGGAGCTTTCTTT.